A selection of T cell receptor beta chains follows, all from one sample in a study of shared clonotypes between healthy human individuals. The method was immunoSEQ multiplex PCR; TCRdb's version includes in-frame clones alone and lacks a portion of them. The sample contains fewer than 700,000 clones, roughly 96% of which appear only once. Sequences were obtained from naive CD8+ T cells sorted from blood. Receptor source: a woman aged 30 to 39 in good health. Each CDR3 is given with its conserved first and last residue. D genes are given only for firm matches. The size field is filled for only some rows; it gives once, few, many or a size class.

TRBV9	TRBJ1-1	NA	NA	TGTGCCAGCAGCTCCCCTCCGGGACGGATATTCTTT	CASSSPPGRIFF
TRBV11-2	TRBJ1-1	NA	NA	TGTGCCAGCAGCGCCCGGAACCCCCGCCTCGGCACTGAAGCTTTCTTT	CASSARNPRLGTEAFF
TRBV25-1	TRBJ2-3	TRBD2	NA	TGTGCCAGCAGTGACGAACTAGCGGGAGATGCAGATACGCAGTATTTT	CASSDELAGDADTQYF
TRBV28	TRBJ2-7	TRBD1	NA	TGTGCCAGCAGTCAGACAGGGGGCTCGGACGAGCAGTACTTC	CASSQTGGSDEQYF
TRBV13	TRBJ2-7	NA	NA	TGTGCCAGCAGCCCGACTGAGAACTCCTACGAGCAGTACTTC	CASSPTENSYEQYF
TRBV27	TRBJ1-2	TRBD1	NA	TGTGCCAGCAGTTTAGGCATCGGGACAGGATATAACTATGGCTACACCTTC	CASSLGIGTGYNYGYTF
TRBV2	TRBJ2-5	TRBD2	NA	TGTGCCAGCAGTGAAGTTCCGGGGCGGGAGGGCATGGAGACCCAGTACTTC	CASSEVPGREGMETQYF
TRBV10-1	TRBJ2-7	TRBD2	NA	TGCGCCAGCAGTGATATGATAGCGGGAGTCCACGAGCAGTACTTC	CASSDMIAGVHEQYF
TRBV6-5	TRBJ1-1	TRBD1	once	TGTGCCAGCAGTAGAGACAGGGGTGGAACTGAAGCTTTCTTT	CASSRDRGGTEAFF
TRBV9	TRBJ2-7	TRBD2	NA	TGTGCCAGCAGCGTGGCACTAGCGGGATTGAACGAGCAGTACTTC	CASSVALAGLNEQYF
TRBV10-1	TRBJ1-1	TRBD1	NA	TGCGCCAGCAGTGAAGAGCAGGGGGAGAACACTGAAGCTTTCTTT	CASSEEQGENTEAFF
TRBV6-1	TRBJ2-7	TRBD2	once	TGTGCCAGCAGGCTAGCGGGACACTACGAGCAGTACTTC	CASRLAGHYEQYF
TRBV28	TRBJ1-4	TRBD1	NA	TGTGCCAGCAGTCTCAGGGGGTCTAATGAAAAACTGTTTTTT	CASSLRGSNEKLFF
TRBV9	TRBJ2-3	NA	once	TGTGCCAGCAGCGCAGAGGGCCATGGCACAGATACGCAGTATTTT	CASSAEGHGTDTQYF
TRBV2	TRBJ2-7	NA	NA	TGTGCCAGCAGAACTAGTTTGGGCTCCTACGAGCAGTACTTC	CASRTSLGSYEQYF
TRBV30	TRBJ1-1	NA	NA	TGTGCCTGGTTTCCGGTGACTGAAGCTTTCTTT	CAWFPVTEAFF
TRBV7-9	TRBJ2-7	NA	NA	TGTGCCAGCAGCTCTATCGGCGGCAGGTCCACCTACGAGCAGTACTTC	CASSSIGGRSTYEQYF
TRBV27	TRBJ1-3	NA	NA	TGTGCCAGCAGTTTAGAACCCCCAGGGTTAAGCGGAAACACCATATATTTT	CASSLEPPGLSGNTIYF
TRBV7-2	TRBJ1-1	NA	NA	TGTGCCAGCAGCTTAGGTGTGGGGGGGAACACTGAAGCTTTCTTT	CASSLGVGGNTEAFF